The entry that follows covers one T cell receptor (beta chain) sequence. Its antigen remains unknown. The data are from a study of blood T cells in healthy people across ages. Overall study results and limits: Underestimates were what the diversity estimates from one million T cells were considered to be.

With a J-beta primer mix and a sample-barcoded 5' primer, a second PCR ran about 6 to 11 cycles. TCRdb processed the 5' RACE reads anew with MiXCR; each CDR3 protein has one entry. The sample carries 800,000 or so distinct CDR3 sequences, around a quarter recorded once. Germline CDR1 is ENHRY and CDR2 is SYGVKD. The CDR3 loop spans 13 amino acids. This sample was also put to use in a study of T cells of mothers and their children. This second report adds: The search for persistent microchimeric T cell clones detected none.

Sequencing input: blood. The sequence came from a boy aged 5-17 years in good health. This chain connects TRBV10-3 to TRBJ2-7; 12 bases are a match to TRBD1. The closer fit of TRBJ2-1 to the DNA end suggests the J call may be wrong. This CDR3 reads CANGTGGELEQFF. CDR3 coding DNA: TGTGCCAATGGGACAGGGGGCGAACTAGAGCAGTTCTTC.